A selection of T cell receptor beta chains follows, all from one sample in a study of lymphopenia after photon versus proton radiotherapy. This table comes from immunoSEQ multiplex PCR, and its TCRdb copy is limited to in-frame clones, with some not included. Among 55,000 to 70,000 clones listed, 85% to 95% were seen once. Sample: peripheral blood, taken from a patient treated with photon-based radiotherapy. The receptor source for this set is a middle-aged woman with cholangiocarcinoma. CDR3s include the opening cysteine and the closing phenylalanine or tryptophan. The D gene is left open where the match is weak. A clone size is listed for some rows: how often the clone was seen (once, few, many), or a class if it is expanded.

j_call	d_call	v_call	clone_size	cdr3_nt	cdr3_aa
TRBJ1-1	-	TRBV14	-	TGTGCCAGCAGCCAAGTTGGTTTCGGGGTCAAAGCTTTCTTT	CASSQVGFGVKAFF
TRBJ1-2	-	TRBV28	-	TGTGCCAGCAGCCTCGGGAGGGCGTATGGCTACACCTTC	CASSLGRAYGYTF
TRBJ2-2	TRBD1	TRBV9	once	TGTGCCAGCAGCGTAACCGGACAGGGTGTGGACACCGGGGAGCTGTTTTTT	CASSVTGQGVDTGELFF
TRBJ2-3	TRBD1	TRBV18	-	TGTGCCAGCTCACCGGGACAGGGTATTGCAGATACGCAGTATTTT	CASSPGQGIADTQYF
TRBJ2-2	TRBD2	TRBV10-3	-	TGTGCCATCAGTGAGTCACTGGGACTAGCTTCCGGGGAGCTGTTTTTT	CAISESLGLASGELFF
TRBJ1-1	TRBD1	TRBV28	-	TGTGCCAGCAGTTTGATGGGGTTGTTAAGGGGGCGCCCAGTACGGGCTGAAGCTTTCTTT	CASSLMGLLRGRPVRAEAFF
TRBJ2-5	TRBD1	TRBV5-8	once	TGTGCCAGCAGCTTATACAGGGGTCACCAAGAGACCCAGTACTTC	CASSLYRGHQETQYF
TRBJ1-2	-	TRBV27	-	TGTGCCAGCAGCCGATCACAGGGAGACTACACCTTC	CASSRSQGDYTF
TRBJ2-1	-	TRBV15	-	TGTGCCACCAGCAGAGAGCGGTCGTACTCTTACAATGAGCAGTTCTTC	CATSRERSYSYNEQFF
TRBJ2-7	-	TRBV11-2	-	TGTGCCAGCAGCTTAAGGCAGGCACTAAACTACGAGCAGTACTTC	CASSLRQALNYEQYF
TRBJ1-5	TRBD1	TRBV19	once	TGTGCCAGTAGTATCGACAGGGCCGGCCTTTCTCAGCCCCAGCATTTT	CASSIDRAGLSQPQHF
TRBJ1-4	-	TRBV18	-	TGTGCCAGCTCACCACTCGATCGGGGAGACCCTAATGAAAAACTGTTTTTT	CASSPLDRGDPNEKLFF
TRBJ2-3	-	TRBV28	-	TGTGCCAATCAGCGAGCCTCCGAGACGGGCCATAGCACAGATACGCAGTATTTT	CANQRASETGHSTDTQYF
TRBJ2-1	-	TRBV7-9	once	TGTGCCAGCAGCTTTAGTTACGACAATGAGCAGTTCTTC	CASSFSYDNEQFF
TRBJ1-4	TRBD1	TRBV9	-	TGTGCCAGCAGCCTACAATCCGGGACAGGGGCTAAGTTTTTT	CASSLQSGTGAKFF
TRBJ1-2	-	TRBV4-2	-	TGTGCCAGCAGCCAAGAAGGGACGGGCGGAGGCTACACCTTC	CASSQEGTGGGYTF
TRBJ2-4	-	TRBV7-9	-	TGTGCCGTCAACTTGGCCAAAAACATTCAGTACTTC	CAVNLAKNIQYF
TRBJ1-1	TRBD1	TRBV15	-	TGTGCCACCAGCAGGGGCAGGGGGCTTGACACTGAAGCTTTCTTT	CATSRGRGLDTEAFF
TRBJ1-5	-	TRBV5-6	-	TGTGCCAGCAGCGCACAGGGAATTAGCAATCAGCCCCAGCATTTT	CASSAQGISNQPQHF
TRBJ2-7	TRBD1	TRBV25-1	-	TGTGCCAGCAGTGAATCAGGGGGAGTCCACGAGCAGTACTTC	CASSESGGVHEQYF
TRBJ2-1	TRBD2	TRBV4-1	-	TGCGCCAGCAGCCAAGAGGAGACTAGCGGGAGGGCGTCATACAATGAGCAGTTCTTC	CASSQEETSGRASYNEQFF
TRBJ1-1	-	TRBV5-1	few	TGCGCCAGCAGCCAAACCATGAACACTGAAGCTTTCTTT	CASSQTMNTEAFF
TRBJ1-1	-	TRBV12-5	-	TGTGCTAGTGGTTCTCCGGGACCAGGGACTGAAGCTTTCTTT	CASGSPGPGTEAFF
TRBJ1-5	-	TRBV30	-	TGTGCCTGGAGTGTACAGATAGGGGGTCAGCCCCAGCATTTT	CAWSVQIGGQPQHF
TRBJ1-1	-	TRBV19	-	TGTGCCAGTACTCCGGGGATGATGAACACTGAAGCTTTCTTT	CASTPGMMNTEAFF
TRBJ2-6	-	TRBV27	-	TGTGCCAGCAGTTTATCGAAACCTCAGGGGCTCTCTGGGGCCAACGTCCTGACTTTC	CASSLSKPQGLSGANVLTF
TRBJ1-1	TRBD1	TRBV18	once	TGTGCCAGCTCGCCCAGACAGGGGTTGTATGACACTGAAGCTTTCTTT	CASSPRQGLYDTEAFF
TRBJ1-2	-	TRBV10-3	-	TGTGCCATCAAAGGGGTACGGGCAGAGAACTATGGCTACACCTTC	CAIKGVRAENYGYTF